One and the same sample provided the 28 T cell receptor beta chains below, sequenced in a study of T cell responses to AZD1222 COVID-19 vaccine. The method was immunoSEQ multiplex PCR; TCRdb's version includes in-frame clones alone and lacks a portion of them. This sample carries 180,000 or so clones, 90% to 95% of them seen once, and the ten largest clones take approximately 1.3%. This sample comprised peripheral blood, obtained 28 days after the second AZD1222 dose. All receptors come from an adult who received the AZD1222 COVID-19 vaccine.

J is TRBJ2-1 and V is TRBV24-1; 7 nucleotides match TRBD2. This CDR3 comprises 15 residues. The junction had 9 bases not matched to a gene; V was cut back by 9 bases and J by 2 bases. The germline V gene has CDR1 KGHDR and CDR2 SFDVKD. CDR3 sequence: CATSLGGGAYNEQFF. CDR3 DNA: TGTGCCACCTCTCTTGGCGGGGGTGCCTACAATGAGCAGTTCTTC.

This chain joins TRBV7-2 and TRBJ2-3; 7 bases line up with TRBD2. Germline V gene lookup returns CDR1 SGHTA and CDR2 FQGNSA. With 4 bases clipped from V and 1 base from J, the junction kept 14 bases outside the gene matches. This CDR3 contains 18 residues. In DNA, the CDR3 is TGTGCCAGCAGCTGGGAATCCGGACTAGTGGATGGCACAGATACGCAGTATTTT. Translation gives CASSWESGLVDGTDTQYF.

The CDR3 bases are TGTGCCAGCAGTTTGCAGGGTTTTGGCCAAGAGACCCAGTACTTC. It yields the protein CASSLQGFGQETQYF. V usage is TRBV27 and J usage is TRBJ2-5; maybe TRBD1 (5 bases). Germline CDR1 reads MNHEY; CDR2 reads SMNVEV (reference sequence). The CDR3 spans 15 residues. The V and J ends lost 3 bases and 1 base respectively, with 12 bases between them.

This chain connects TRBV6-1 to TRBJ1-2; no reliable D call. The germline V and J ends were trimmed by 2 bases and 4 bases, with 17 bases remaining between them. The CDR3 is 16 amino acids. Germline V gives CDR1 MNHNS, CDR2 SASEGT. The CDR3 spells CASSEYWHTQSYGYTF. CDR3 bases: TGTGCCAGCAGTGAATACTGGCACACCCAATCCTATGGCTACACCTTC.

This clone was seen only a few times. The rearrangement uses TRBV7-9 and TRBJ2-7, with D possibly TRBD1 on 6 matching bases. The CDR3 contains 14 residues. Trimming pared 1 base from V and 2 bases from J, leaving 9 bases between. Germline values: CDR1 SEHNR, CDR2 FQNEAQ (reference sequence). CDR3 residues: CASSLGDKTYEQYF. The CDR3 DNA is TGTGCCAGCAGCTTAGGGGACAAAACCTACGAGCAGTACTTC.

This sequence joins TRBV24-1 and TRBJ1-5; no clear D. The CDR3 extends over 15 amino acids. Germline loops: CDR1 KGHDR, CDR2 SFDVKD. V lost 4 bases, J lost 4 bases, and 13 bases lay in between. CDR3 sequence: CATSESGPTNQPQHF. DNA for the CDR3: TGTGCCACCAGTGAGAGCGGGCCTACTAATCAGCCCCAGCATTTT.

V gene TRBV7-2 combines with J gene TRBJ2-5; a possible D gene is TRBD2 (6 bases). V was cut by 5 bases and J by 1 base, with 11 bases left in between. Germline CDR1 reads SGHTA; CDR2 reads FQGNSA. CDR3 length equals 14 residues. The DNA of the CDR3 is TGTGCCAGCAGCCGGGTAGCGGTCCAAGAGACCCAGTACTTC. Its translation is CASSRVAVQETQYF.

This clone was seen a few times. The chain carries TRBV5-6 and TRBJ2-3, with 11 bases identical to TRBD2. Losses at the gene ends were 5 bases for V and 0 bases for J; bases not matched to a gene: 14. The CDR3 runs to 19 residues. Germline CDR1 SGHDT, CDR2 YYEEEE. The DNA of the CDR3 is TGTGCCAGCAGGACGACTAGCGGGACAATACGGACTAGCACAGATACGCAGTATTTT. Translation gives CASRTTSGTIRTSTDTQYF.

Written as DNA, the CDR3 is TGTGCCATCCACGAGGGCCCAGGGGAAAATGAGCAGTTCTTC. Translating gives CAIHEGPGENEQFF. The chain links TRBV10-3 to TRBJ2-1; D perhaps matches TRBD1 (6 bases). Deletions cut 8 bases from V and 7 bases from J, with 18 bases between. CDR3 length equals 14 residues. Per germline, CDR1 ENHRY and CDR2 SYGVKD.

J is TRBJ2-1 and V is TRBV9; 9 positions agree with TRBD2. V shed 4 bases, J shed 1 base, and the junction held 12 bases outside the gene matches. The CDR3 is made up of 18 amino acids. Germline-derived CDR1 and CDR2 are SGDLS and YYNGEE. Here the CDR3 reads CASSSRGSLAGSYNEQFF. The DNA of the CDR3 is TGTGCCAGCAGCTCCCGGGGGAGTCTAGCGGGGTCCTACAATGAGCAGTTCTTC.

CDR3 sequence (DNA): TGTGCCAGCAGTTTACTCCAAACCGGGACAGGATCTAACTATGGCTACACCTTC. It translates to CASSLLQTGTGSNYGYTF. The gene calls are TRBV28 and TRBJ1-2, with 8 bases matching TRBD1. Germline CDR1 and CDR2: MDHEN and SYDVKM. There are 18 residues in the CDR3. The V and J ends lost 2 bases and 0 bases, in that order; junction bases with no gene match: 11.

DNA for the CDR3: TGTGCCAGCAGCTCCGGACGAACTGCAGAAGAGCAGTACTTC. Residues: CASSSGRTAEEQYF. The chain links TRBV7-2 to TRBJ2-7; no definite D call. Between the trimmed V and J ends, which lost 4 bases and 7 bases, there was a span of 17 bases. This CDR3 region has 14 residues. Germline CDR1 is SGHTA and CDR2 is FQGNSA. Combining the CDR3 with reference TRBV7-2 and TRBJ2-7 gives the whole variable domain GAGVSQSPSNKVTEKGKDVELRCDPISGHTALYWYRQSLGQGLEFLIYFQGNSAPDKSGLPSDRFSAERTGGSVSTLTIQRTQQEDSAVYLCASSSGRTAEEQYFGPGTRLTVT.

This clone was observed a handful of times. V gene TRBV30 combines with J gene TRBJ1-5; D is possibly TRBD1 (6 bases). The germline V gene has CDR1 GTSNPN and CDR2 SVGIG (reference sequence). V was shortened by 3 bases and J by 4 bases, with 10 bases between the two germline ends. The CDR3 spans 13 residues. This CDR3 is CAWSLQGNQPQHF. The CDR3 DNA reads as TGTGCCTGGAGCTTACAGGGAAATCAGCCCCAGCATTTT.

This chain connects TRBV4-1 to TRBJ1-4; 11 bases are shared with TRBD1. The V gene end was trimmed by 1 base and the J gene end by 0 bases; junction bases not matched to a gene: 10. CDR1 is MGHRA and CDR2 is YSYEKL in the germline V gene. This CDR3 region has 20 residues. The CDR3 coding sequence is TGCGCCAGCAGCCAAGTTGTGAGGACAGGGGGCTCGGCAACTAATGAAAAACTGTTTTTT. Translation: CASSQVVRTGGSATNEKLFF.

The rearrangement links TRBV7-9 to TRBJ2-7; 9 nucleotides align to TRBD1. The CDR3 extends over 16 amino acids. Unmatched junction bases numbered 9, after V lost 3 bases and J lost 3 bases. CDR1 and CDR2 from the germline V gene are SEHNR and FQNEAQ (reference sequence). The CDR3 DNA reads TGTGCCAGCAGCTTGCCGAGCCGGACAGGGGACTACGAGCAGTACTTC. This translates into CASSLPSRTGDYEQYF.

This sequence joins TRBV30 and TRBJ1-2; 7 bases line up with TRBD1. Germline lookup yields CDR1 GTSNPN and CDR2 SVGIG (reference sequence). This CDR3 is built from 15 residues. With V trimmed by 5 bases and J by 2 bases, 11 bases remained unmatched. This CDR3 reads CAWVFSGGVNYGYTF. The CDR3 nucleotides are TGTGCCTGGGTGTTCTCAGGGGGAGTAAACTATGGCTACACCTTC.

The V and J genes are TRBV7-8 and TRBJ2-3, with TRBD2 identical over 8 bases. The germline V gene encodes CDR1 SGHVS and CDR2 FQNEAQ. V lost 4 bases to trimming and J lost 3 bases; unmatched junction nucleotides: 6. The CDR3 loop spans 15 amino acids. The CDR3 spells CASSSVAGSTDTQYF. CDR3 sequence (DNA): TGTGCCAGCAGCTCCGTAGCGGGATCAACAGATACGCAGTATTTT.

The chain combines TRBV6-1 with TRBJ1-2; no reliable D call. The germline gives CDR1 MNHNS, CDR2 SASEGT. V shed 2 bases and J shed 4 bases, with 11 bases lying between them. The CDR3 is 14 amino acids. The DNA of the CDR3 is TGTGCCAGCAGTGAAAAGGTCTTTACCTATGGCTACACCTTC. Translated: CASSEKVFTYGYTF.

The chain carries TRBV7-9 and TRBJ2-1; 8 bases line up with TRBD2. V was clipped by 2 bases and J by 6 bases; unmatched bases: 6. The CDR3 extends over 15 amino acids. Germline V gives CDR1 SEHNR, CDR2 FQNEAQ (reference sequence). DNA for the CDR3: TGTGCCAGCAGCTTATCGGGAGGGCCATTCAATGAGCAGTTCTTC. This translates into CASSLSGGPFNEQFF.

This sequence joins TRBV7-2 and TRBJ1-2; perhaps TRBD1 as D (5 bases). The V gene's germline CDR1 is SGHTA and CDR2 FQGNSA. The V and J ends lost 5 bases and 8 bases respectively, with 21 bases between them. This CDR3 spans 15 amino acids. CDR3 nucleotide sequence: TGTGCCAGCAGCCCTCAACCGGGGGTAGGGACCGGCTACACCTTC. It yields the protein CASSPQPGVGTGYTF.

This clone appeared a few times. V gene TRBV5-6 combines with J gene TRBJ1-1; 10 nucleotides match TRBD1. The junction had 16 bases not matched to a gene; V was cut back by 3 bases and J by 5 bases. This CDR3 spans 18 amino acids. CDR1 and CDR2 (germline): SGHDT, YYEEEE. CDR3 in DNA: TGTGCCAGCAGCTCCTCCCGGGGGGACAGGGGAAGAGGAACTGAAGCTTTCTTT. Translation gives CASSSSRGDRGRGTEAFF.

This chain links TRBV18 with TRBJ1-4; 7 nucleotides match TRBD1. The CDR3 covers 16 residues. CDR1 is KGHSH, CDR2 LQKENI, per germline. V shed 0 bases and J 8 bases; nucleotides not matched to a gene: 9. The CDR3 sequence: CASSPPSGTGEEKLFF. The CDR3 region has the DNA TGTGCCAGCTCACCACCGAGTGGTACAGGGGAGGAAAAACTGTTTTTT.

The V call is TRBV5-1, the J call TRBJ1-1, with D possibly TRBD1 on 5 matching bases. The V gene lost 4 bases and the J gene lost 0 bases, with 13 bases spanning the gap. This CDR3 comprises 15 residues. Looked up from germline, CDR1 is SGHRS and CDR2 is YFSETQ. In DNA form, the CDR3 reads TGCGCCAGCAGCCAGATCGCAGGGTTGAACACTGAAGCTTTCTTT. Encoded protein: CASSQIAGLNTEAFF.

J is TRBJ2-5 and V is TRBV7-2, with 9 bases matching TRBD1. The CDR3 has 14 amino acids. With V trimmed by 3 bases and J by 5 bases, 4 bases remained unmatched. Germline CDR1 and CDR2: SGHTA and FQGNSA. CDR3 region: CASSFDRGTETQYF. CDR3 DNA: TGTGCCAGCAGCTTCGACAGGGGGACGGAGACCCAGTACTTC.

The V and J genes are TRBV11-2 and TRBJ2-7, with TRBD2 identical over 7 bases. V lost 3 bases to trimming and J lost 3 bases; unmatched junction nucleotides: 8. The CDR3 spans 15 residues. The germline V gene encodes CDR1 SGHAT and CDR2 FQNNGV. The CDR3 DNA reads as TGTGCCAGCAGCTTGGAGACGGGGGGTGGCTACGAGCAGTACTTC. Amino acids: CASSLETGGGYEQYF.

The CDR3: CASSQDRGQVFSEQYF. The DNA for the CDR3 is TGCGCCAGCAGCCAAGATCGCGGACAGGTATTTAGCGAGCAGTACTTC. The chain links TRBV4-3 to TRBJ2-7; the match to TRBD1 covers 7 bases. Trimming cost V 0 bases and J 6 bases; bases outside gene matches: 11. Germline V gene sequence: CDR1 LGHNA, CDR2 YSLEER. The CDR3 extends over 16 amino acids.

This chain uses TRBV4-1 with TRBJ2-7; perhaps TRBD2 as D (5 bases). Trimming stripped 3 bases from V and 2 bases from J, with 11 bases between. Germline lookup yields CDR1 MGHRA and CDR2 YSYEKL. This CDR3 spans 14 amino acids. DNA of the CDR3: TGCGCCAGCAGCCACCTACGAGGGACCTACGAGCAGTACTTC. It translates to CASSHLRGTYEQYF.

CDR3 sequence reads: CSVRVAGRETQYF. In DNA form, the CDR3 reads TGCAGCGTACGAGTAGCGGGGAGGGAGACCCAGTACTTC. The rearrangement links TRBV29-1 to TRBJ2-5, with 8 bases lining up with TRBD2. Germline loops: CDR1 SQVTM, CDR2 ANQGSEA. V gave up 6 bases and J gave up 5 bases; unmatched junction bases: 8. The length of the CDR3 is 13 residues.